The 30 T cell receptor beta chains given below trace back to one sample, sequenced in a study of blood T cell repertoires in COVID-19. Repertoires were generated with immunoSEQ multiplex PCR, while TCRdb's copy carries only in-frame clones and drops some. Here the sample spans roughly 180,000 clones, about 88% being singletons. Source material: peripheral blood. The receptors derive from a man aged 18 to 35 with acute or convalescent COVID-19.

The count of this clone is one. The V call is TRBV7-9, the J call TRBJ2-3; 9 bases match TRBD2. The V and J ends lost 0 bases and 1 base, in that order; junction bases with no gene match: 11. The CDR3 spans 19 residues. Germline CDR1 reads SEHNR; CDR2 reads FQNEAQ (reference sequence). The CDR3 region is CASSLALGGGADGTDTQYF. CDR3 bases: TGTGCCAGCAGCTTAGCGCTTGGCGGGGGGGCCGATGGCACAGATACGCAGTATTTT.

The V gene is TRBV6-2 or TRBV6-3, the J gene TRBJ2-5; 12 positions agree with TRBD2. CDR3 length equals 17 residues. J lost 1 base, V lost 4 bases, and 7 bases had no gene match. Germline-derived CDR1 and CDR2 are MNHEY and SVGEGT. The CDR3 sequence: CASSWGRTSGAQETQYF. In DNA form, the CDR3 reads TGTGCCAGCAGTTGGGGAAGGACTAGCGGGGCCCAAGAGACCCAGTACTTC.

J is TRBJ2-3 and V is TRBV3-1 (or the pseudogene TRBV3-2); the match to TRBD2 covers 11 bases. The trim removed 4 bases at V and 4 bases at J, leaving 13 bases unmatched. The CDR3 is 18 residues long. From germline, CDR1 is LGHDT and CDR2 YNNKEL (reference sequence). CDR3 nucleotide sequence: TGTGCCAGCAGCCCAATAGCGGGGGGGCCTGACTTTCCAGATACGCAGTATTTT. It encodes CASSPIAGGPDFPDTQYF.

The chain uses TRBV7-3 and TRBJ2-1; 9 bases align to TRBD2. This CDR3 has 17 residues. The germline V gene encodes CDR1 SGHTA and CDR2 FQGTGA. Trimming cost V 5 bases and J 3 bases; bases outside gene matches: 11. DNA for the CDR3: TGTGCCAGCAGCCCCACGCTGGCTAGCGGGGTCTACAATGAGCAGTTCTTC. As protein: CASSPTLASGVYNEQFF.

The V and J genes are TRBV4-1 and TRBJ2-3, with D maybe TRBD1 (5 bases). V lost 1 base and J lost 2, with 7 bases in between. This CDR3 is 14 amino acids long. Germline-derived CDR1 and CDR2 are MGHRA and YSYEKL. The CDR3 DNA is TGCGCCAGCAGCCAAGGACAGAACACAGATACGCAGTATTTT. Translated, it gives CASSQGQNTDTQYF.

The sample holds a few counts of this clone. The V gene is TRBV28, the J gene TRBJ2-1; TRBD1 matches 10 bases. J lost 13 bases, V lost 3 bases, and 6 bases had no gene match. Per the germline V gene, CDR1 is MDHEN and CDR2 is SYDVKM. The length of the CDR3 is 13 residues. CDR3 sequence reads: CASSFRGQGLQFF. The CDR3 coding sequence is TGTGCCAGCAGTTTCAGGGGACAGGGGCTCCAGTTCTTC.

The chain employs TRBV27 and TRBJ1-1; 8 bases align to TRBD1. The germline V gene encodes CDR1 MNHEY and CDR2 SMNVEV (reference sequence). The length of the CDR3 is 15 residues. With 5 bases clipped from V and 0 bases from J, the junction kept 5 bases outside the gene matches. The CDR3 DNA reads TGTGCCAGCAGTGACAGGGGCGAAATGAACACTGAAGCTTTCTTT. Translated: CASSDRGEMNTEAFF.

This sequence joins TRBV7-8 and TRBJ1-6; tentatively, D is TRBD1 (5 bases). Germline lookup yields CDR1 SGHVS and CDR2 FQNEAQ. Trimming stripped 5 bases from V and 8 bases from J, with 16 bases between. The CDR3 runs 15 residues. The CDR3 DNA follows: TGTGCCAGCAGCCTCAATCGGGACTGGTATTCACCCCTCCACTTT. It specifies CASSLNRDWYSPLHF.

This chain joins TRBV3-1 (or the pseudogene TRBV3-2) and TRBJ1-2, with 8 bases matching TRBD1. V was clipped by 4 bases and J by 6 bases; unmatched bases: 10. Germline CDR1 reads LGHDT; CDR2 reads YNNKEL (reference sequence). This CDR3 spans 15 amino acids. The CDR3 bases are TGTGCCAGCAGCCTCGGACAGGGAGGGGAAAATGGCTACACCTTC. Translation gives CASSLGQGGENGYTF.

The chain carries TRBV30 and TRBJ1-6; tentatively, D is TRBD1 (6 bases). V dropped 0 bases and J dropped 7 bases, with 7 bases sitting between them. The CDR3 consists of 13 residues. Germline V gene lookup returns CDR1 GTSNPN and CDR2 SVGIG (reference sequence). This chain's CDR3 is CAWSVQGNSPLHF. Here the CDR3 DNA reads TGTGCCTGGAGTGTACAGGGCAATTCACCCCTCCACTTT. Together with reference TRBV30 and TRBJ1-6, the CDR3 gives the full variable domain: SQTIHQWPATLVQPVGSPLSLECTVEGTSNPNLYWYRQAAGRGLQLLFYSVGIGQISSEVPQNLSASRPQDRQFILSSKKLLLSDSGFYLCAWSVQGNSPLHFGNGTRLTVT.

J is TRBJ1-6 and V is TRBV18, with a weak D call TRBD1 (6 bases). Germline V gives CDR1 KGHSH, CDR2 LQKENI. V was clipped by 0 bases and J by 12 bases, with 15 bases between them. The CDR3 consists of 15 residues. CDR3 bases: TGTGCCAGCTCACCACCTGAAGGGGGACGGGAACCCCTCCACTTT. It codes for CASSPPEGGREPLHF.

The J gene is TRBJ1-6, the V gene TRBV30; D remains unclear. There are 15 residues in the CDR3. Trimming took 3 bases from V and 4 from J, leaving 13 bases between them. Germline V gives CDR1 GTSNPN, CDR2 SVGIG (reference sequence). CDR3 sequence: CAWSAVAAYNSPLHF. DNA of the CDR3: TGTGCCTGGAGCGCCGTGGCGGCTTATAATTCACCCCTCCACTTT.

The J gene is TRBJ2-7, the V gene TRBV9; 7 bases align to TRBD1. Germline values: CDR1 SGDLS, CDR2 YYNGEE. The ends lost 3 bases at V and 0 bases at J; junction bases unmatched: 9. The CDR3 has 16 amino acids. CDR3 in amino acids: CASSAFRDSHSYEQYF. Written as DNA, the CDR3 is TGTGCCAGCAGCGCGTTCCGGGACAGCCACTCCTACGAGCAGTACTTC.

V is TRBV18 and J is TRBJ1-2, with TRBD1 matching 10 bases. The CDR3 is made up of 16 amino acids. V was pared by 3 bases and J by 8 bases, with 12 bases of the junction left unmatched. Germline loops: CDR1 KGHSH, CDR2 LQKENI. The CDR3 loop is CASSPQRPGTGEGYTF. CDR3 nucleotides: TGTGCCAGCTCACCCCAACGGCCCGGGACAGGGGAAGGCTACACCTTC.

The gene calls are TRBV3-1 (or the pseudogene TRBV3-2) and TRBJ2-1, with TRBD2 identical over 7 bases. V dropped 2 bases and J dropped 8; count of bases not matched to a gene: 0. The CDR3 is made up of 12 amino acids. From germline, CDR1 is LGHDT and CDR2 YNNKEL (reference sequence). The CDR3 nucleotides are TGTGCCAGCAGCCAACTAGCGGATGAGCAGTTCTTC. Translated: CASSQLADEQFF.

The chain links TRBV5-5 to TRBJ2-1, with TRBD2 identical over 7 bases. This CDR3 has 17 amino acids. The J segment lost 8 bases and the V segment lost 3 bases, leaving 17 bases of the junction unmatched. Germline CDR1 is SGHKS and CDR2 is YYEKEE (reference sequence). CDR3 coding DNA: TGTGCCAGCAGCTCAGGTAGGGCGGGACTAACAAAGGATGAGCAGTTCTTC. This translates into CASSSGRAGLTKDEQFF.

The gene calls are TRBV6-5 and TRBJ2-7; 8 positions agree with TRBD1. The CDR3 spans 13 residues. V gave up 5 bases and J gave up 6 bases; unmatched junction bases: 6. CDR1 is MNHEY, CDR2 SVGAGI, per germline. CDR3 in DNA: TGTGCCAGCAGTACCTCTGACAGGGGCGAGCAGTACTTC. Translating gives CASSTSDRGEQYF.

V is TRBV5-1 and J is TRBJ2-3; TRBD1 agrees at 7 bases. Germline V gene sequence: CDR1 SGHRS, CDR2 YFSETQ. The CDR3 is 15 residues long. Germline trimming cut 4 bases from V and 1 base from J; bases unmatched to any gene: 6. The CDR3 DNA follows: TGCGCCAGCAGCCAAGGGACAGTACGCACAGATACGCAGTATTTT. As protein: CASSQGTVRTDTQYF.

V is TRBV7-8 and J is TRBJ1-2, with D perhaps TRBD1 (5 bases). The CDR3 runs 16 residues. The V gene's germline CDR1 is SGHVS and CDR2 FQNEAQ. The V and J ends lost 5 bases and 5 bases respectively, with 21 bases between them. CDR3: CASSPAHTRGFYGYTF. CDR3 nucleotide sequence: TGTGCCAGCAGCCCGGCCCACACGCGGGGGTTTTATGGCTACACCTTC.

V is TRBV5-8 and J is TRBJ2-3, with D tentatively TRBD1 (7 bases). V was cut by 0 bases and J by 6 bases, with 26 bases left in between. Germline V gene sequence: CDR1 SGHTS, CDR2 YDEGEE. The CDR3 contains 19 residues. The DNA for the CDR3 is TGTGCCAGCAGCTTGGCCGGGAGACAGGGCCGTCTCGGTGGTGATACGCAGTATTTT. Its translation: CASSLAGRQGRLGGDTQYF.

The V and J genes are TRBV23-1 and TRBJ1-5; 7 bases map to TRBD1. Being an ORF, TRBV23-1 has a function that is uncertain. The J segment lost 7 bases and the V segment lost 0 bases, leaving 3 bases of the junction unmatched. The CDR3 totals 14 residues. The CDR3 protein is CASSQSTGRQPQHF. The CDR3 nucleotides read TGCGCCAGCAGTCAATCGACAGGGCGCCAGCCCCAGCATTTT.

CDR3 in amino acids: CASSSRGTGFFEQYF. CDR3 nucleotide sequence: TGTGCCAGCAGTAGCCGCGGGACAGGGTTTTTCGAGCAGTACTTC. V and J are TRBV27 and TRBJ2-7, with 9 bases lining up with TRBD1. V lost 5 bases and J lost 6; bases outside the gene matches: 11. The CDR3 covers 15 residues. The V gene's germline CDR1 is MNHEY and CDR2 SMNVEV (reference sequence).

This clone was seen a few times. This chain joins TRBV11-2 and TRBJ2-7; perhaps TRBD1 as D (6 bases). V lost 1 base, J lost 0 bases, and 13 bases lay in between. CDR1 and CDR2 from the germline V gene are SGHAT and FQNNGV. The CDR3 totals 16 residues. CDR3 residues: CASSLGQGLSSYEQYV. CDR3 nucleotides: TGTGCCAGCAGCTTAGGTCAGGGGCTGAGCTCCTACGAGCAGTACGTC.

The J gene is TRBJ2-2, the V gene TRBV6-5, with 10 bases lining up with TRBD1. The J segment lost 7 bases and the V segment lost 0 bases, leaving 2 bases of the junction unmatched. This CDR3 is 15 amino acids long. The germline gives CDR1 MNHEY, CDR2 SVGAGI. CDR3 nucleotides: TGTGCCAGCAGTTACTCGACAGGGGGCTACGGGGAGCTGTTTTTT. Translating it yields CASSYSTGGYGELFF.

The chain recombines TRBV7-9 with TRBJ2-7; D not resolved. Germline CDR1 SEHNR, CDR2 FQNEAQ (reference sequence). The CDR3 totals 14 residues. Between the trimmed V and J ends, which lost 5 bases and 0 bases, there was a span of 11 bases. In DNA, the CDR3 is TGTGCCAGCAGCCCACCCACAGCCTCCTACGAGCAGTACGTC. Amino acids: CASSPPTASYEQYV.

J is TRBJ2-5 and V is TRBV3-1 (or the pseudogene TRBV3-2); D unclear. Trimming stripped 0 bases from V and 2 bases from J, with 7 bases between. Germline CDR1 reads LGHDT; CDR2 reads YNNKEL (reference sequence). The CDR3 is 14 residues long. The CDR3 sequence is CASSQEVRQETQYF. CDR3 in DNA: TGTGCCAGCAGCCAAGAGGTCAGGCAAGAGACCCAGTACTTC.

CDR3 sequence (DNA): TGTGCCAGCAGCTCATCCTTGAGCTCCTACAATGAGCAGTTCTTC. Protein product: CASSSSLSSYNEQFF. The chain links TRBV11-2 to TRBJ2-1; D is uncertain. Trimming removed 4 bases from V and 0 bases from J, with 10 bases in between. Germline CDR1 SGHAT, CDR2 FQNNGV. This CDR3 contains 15 residues.

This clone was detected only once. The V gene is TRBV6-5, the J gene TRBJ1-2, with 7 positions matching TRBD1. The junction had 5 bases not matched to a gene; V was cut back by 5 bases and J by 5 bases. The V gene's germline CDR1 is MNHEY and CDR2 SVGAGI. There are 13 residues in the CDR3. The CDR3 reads CASSRGQDYGYTF. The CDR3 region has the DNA TGTGCCAGCAGTCGAGGACAGGATTATGGCTACACCTTC.

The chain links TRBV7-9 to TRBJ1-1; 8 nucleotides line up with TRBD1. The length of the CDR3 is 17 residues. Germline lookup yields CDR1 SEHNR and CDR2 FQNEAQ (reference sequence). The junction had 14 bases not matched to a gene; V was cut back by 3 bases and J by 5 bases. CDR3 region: CASSFAEDRAYGTEAFF. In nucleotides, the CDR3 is TGTGCCAGCAGCTTTGCCGAGGACAGGGCCTATGGGACTGAAGCTTTCTTT.

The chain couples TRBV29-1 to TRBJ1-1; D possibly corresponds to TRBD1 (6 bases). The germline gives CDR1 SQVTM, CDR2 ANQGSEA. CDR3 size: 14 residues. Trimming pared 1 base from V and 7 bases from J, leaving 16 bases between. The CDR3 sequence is CSVEAVRGDIEAFF. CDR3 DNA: TGCAGCGTTGAAGCTGTCAGGGGAGATATTGAAGCTTTCTTT.